The clone carrying this T cell receptor (beta chain) was seen at least ten times. Its antigen is undetermined. The data were taken from a study of early T cells in non-severe SARS-CoV-2 infection. Study at large: Investigators sequenced bulk RNA drawn from unsorted whole blood, and chains remained unpaired. Findings and caveats of the study: VDJdb matching, biased toward anti-spike CD8 responses, missed private and CD4 specificities.

The CDR3 has 16 amino acids. Per germline, CDR1 GTSNPN and CDR2 SVGIG (reference sequence). V gave up 0 bases and J gave up 3 bases, with 16 bases separating them. Each cDNA molecule carried a unique molecular identifier. Each CDR3 protein gets one entry after TCRdb re-called the 5' RACE reads with MiXCR. Of 30,000 to 40,000 distinct CDR3 sequences in the sample, roughly 4% are singletons; the top ten hold around 5.6%. The sequenced sample was whole blood. This TCR came from an adult who was a healthcare worker with PCR-confirmed SARS-CoV-2 infection or an uninfected control (not recorded which). The chain employs TRBV30 and TRBJ2-3; D is undetermined. The CDR3 region is CAWSVRGLTTTDTQYF. The CDR3 nucleotides are TGTGCCTGGAGTGTACGTGGGCTAACGACGACAGATACGCAGTATTTT.